The rows below give T cell receptor beta chains drawn from one sample of a study of blood T cell repertoires in COVID-19. Libraries were prepared by immunoSEQ multiplex PCR; TCRdb keeps only in-frame clonotypes and omits some of them. The sample yields around 20,000 clones, more than 90% seen once. Sequencing input: peripheral blood. The origin of the receptors is a man between 65 and 79 years old with active COVID-19. Both conserved end residues are part of each CDR3. The D gene is left open where the match is weak. Clone size is given for some rows only: seen once, a few or many times, or a class if the clone is expanded.

clone size | J gene | V gene | D gene | CDR3 protein | CDR3 DNA
NA | TRBJ1-2 | TRBV6-1 | NA | CASSEYGAGANSGYTF | TGTGCCAGCAGTGAATATGGCGCAGGGGCCAACTCTGGCTACACCTTC
NA | TRBJ1-2 | TRBV15 | NA | CATSTQDSRSYGYTF | TGTGCCACCAGCACCCAGGACAGTAGGAGCTATGGCTACACCTTC
NA | TRBJ2-7 | TRBV12-3/TRBV12-4 | NA | CASSTRGYEQYF | TGTGCCAGCAGTACCCGGGGCTACGAGCAGTACTTC
NA | TRBJ2-5 | TRBV24-1 | TRBD1 | CATLIKDREKETQYF | TGTGCCACCCTCATTAAAGACAGGGAGAAAGAGACCCAGTACTTC
NA | TRBJ1-1 | TRBV29-1 | NA | CSVEKGMNTEAFF | TGCAGCGTTGAAAAGGGGATGAACACTGAAGCTTTCTTT
NA | TRBJ2-1 | TRBV6-2/TRBV6-3 | TRBD1 | CASSRQGGGEQFF | TGTGCCAGCAGCCGACAGGGGGGAGGCGAGCAGTTCTTC
NA | TRBJ2-7 | TRBV15 | NA | CATSRDLYEQYF | TGTGCCACCAGCAGAGATCTCTACGAGCAGTACTTC
NA | TRBJ2-1 | TRBV7-2 | NA | CASSSQQYNEQFF | TGTGCCAGCAGCTCACAGCAATACAATGAGCAGTTCTTC
once | TRBJ1-1 | TRBV5-4 | NA | CASSFINTEAFF | TGTGCCAGCAGCTTTATCAACACTGAAGCTTTCTTT
once | TRBJ2-1 | TRBV2 | TRBD2 | CASSDPASGRYNEQFF | TGTGCCAGCAGTGATCCGGCTAGCGGGAGGTACAATGAGCAGTTCTTC
NA | TRBJ2-2 | TRBV3-1/TRBV3-2 | TRBD2 | CASSQAGLAGGVGELFF | TGTGCCAGCAGCCAAGCCGGGCTAGCGGGAGGAGTCGGGGAGCTGTTTTTT
few | TRBJ2-7 | TRBV10-1 | TRBD2 | CATPGQRENEQYF | TGCGCCACCCCGGGGCAGCGGGAGAACGAGCAGTACTTC
NA | TRBJ2-1 | TRBV18 | NA | CASSYSGADEQFF | TGTGCCAGCTCTTATTCAGGGGCGGATGAGCAGTTCTTC
NA | TRBJ2-3 | TRBV30 | TRBD2 | CAWRGTSLGGTDTQYF | TGTGCCTGGAGGGGGACTAGCCTGGGGGGCACAGATACGCAGTATTTT
NA | TRBJ1-1 | TRBV2 | NA | CASGWANTEAFF | TGTGCCAGCGGGTGGGCGAACACTGAAGCTTTCTTT
NA | TRBJ2-2 | TRBV27 | TRBD1 | CASSFGTVNTGELFF | TGTGCCAGCAGTTTCGGGACAGTTAACACCGGGGAGCTGTTTTTT
NA | TRBJ2-3 | TRBV5-4 | TRBD2 | CASSLALGSGPSTDTQYF | TGTGCCAGCAGCTTGGCACTGGGTAGCGGGCCTAGCACAGATACGCAGTATTTT
NA | TRBJ2-3 | TRBV9 | NA | CASSVGGITDTQYF | TGTGCCAGCAGCGTAGGAGGGATCACAGATACGCAGTATTTT
NA | TRBJ2-1 | TRBV5-1 | NA | CASSLAQTSEQFF | TGCGCCAGCAGCTTGGCCCAAACCAGTGAGCAGTTCTTC
NA | TRBJ1-1 | TRBV5-1 | NA | CASSSSAGVILEAFF | TGCGCCAGCAGCTCCTCGGCAGGGGTAATACTTGAAGCTTTCTTT
NA | TRBJ1-2 | TRBV4-1 | NA | CASSQAPSPGYGYTF | TGCGCCAGCAGCCAAGCACCCTCCCCGGGCTATGGCTACACCTTC
NA | TRBJ1-1 | TRBV6-5 | NA | CASSLRQGNSEAFF | TGTGCCAGCAGCTTGCGGCAGGGGAATAGTGAAGCTTTCTTT
NA | TRBJ1-2 | TRBV4-3 | NA | CASSQDPRTLYGYTF | TGCGCCAGCAGCCAAGATCCTAGGACACTCTATGGCTACACCTTC
NA | TRBJ2-5 | TRBV7-2 | TRBD2 | CASSLAGTSGGETQYF | TGTGCCAGCAGCTTAGCCGGGACTAGCGGGGGAGAGACCCAGTACTTC
NA | TRBJ1-1 | TRBV7-2 | NA | CASSLYGGNTEAFF | TGTGCCAGCAGCTTATATGGGGGCAACACTGAAGCTTTCTTT
NA | TRBJ2-3 | TRBV6-5 | TRBD2 | CASSYGAGGTDTQYF | TGTGCCAGCAGTTACGGAGCGGGAGGCACAGATACGCAGTATTTT
NA | TRBJ2-5 | TRBV28 | NA | CASSFPNFGETQYF | TGTGCCAGCAGTTTCCCGAACTTCGGGGAGACCCAGTACTTC
NA | TRBJ2-1 | TRBV11-3 | NA | CASSLEGGLSSYNEQFF | TGTGCCAGCAGCTTAGAAGGGGGACTAAGCTCCTACAATGAGCAGTTCTTC
NA | TRBJ1-6 | TRBV2 | NA | CASKGLGALGSPLHF | TGTGCCAGCAAGGGGTTGGGGGCCTTGGGGTCACCCCTCCACTTT
once | TRBJ2-7 | TRBV5-4 | NA | CASSFDGSPAYEQYF | TGTGCCAGCAGCTTCGACGGGAGCCCAGCCTACGAGCAGTACTTC
NA | TRBJ2-3 | TRBV29-1 | NA | CSVELTDTQYF | TGCAGCGTTGAACTCACAGATACGCAGTATTTT
once | TRBJ1-2 | TRBV6-5 | TRBD1 | CASSYSGTETYGYTF | TGTGCCAGCAGTTACTCAGGGACAGAGACGTATGGCTACACCTTC
NA | TRBJ2-4 | TRBV2 | NA | CAGSVSGAKNIQYF | TGTGCCGGCAGTGTGTCAGGGGCCAAAAACATTCAGTACTTC
NA | TRBJ2-7 | TRBV19 | TRBD1 | CASSIRDRVYEQYF | TGTGCCAGTAGTATACGGGACAGGGTCTACGAGCAGTACTTC
NA | TRBJ1-4 | TRBV5-1 | TRBD1 | CASQRTGATGGYEKLFF | TGCGCCAGCCAGAGGACAGGGGCGACCGGGGGTTATGAAAAACTGTTTTTT
NA | TRBJ2-7 | TRBV4-3 | TRBD2 | CASSQESLAGPYEQYF | TGCGCCAGCAGCCAAGAGTCGCTAGCGGGACCCTACGAGCAGTACTTC
NA | TRBJ2-7 | TRBV2 | NA | CASKDSPSSYEQYF | TGTGCCAGCAAGGACAGCCCCAGCTCCTACGAGCAGTACTTC
NA | TRBJ1-5 | TRBV7-6 | NA | CASSLAQGSHQPQHF | TGTGCCAGCAGCTTAGCTCAGGGGTCTCATCAGCCCCAGCATTTT
NA | TRBJ2-1 | TRBV4-3 | NA | CASSQDLVDSSSYNEQFF | TGCGCCAGCAGCCAAGACCTAGTCGACTCGAGCTCCTACAATGAGCAGTTCTTC
once | TRBJ2-1 | TRBV7-9 | TRBD1 | CASSSPGQGNNEQFF | TGTGCCAGCAGCTCACCGGGACAGGGCAACAATGAGCAGTTCTTC
NA | TRBJ2-5 | TRBV7-7 | NA | CASSLGRTSQETQYF | TGTGCCAGCAGCTTAGGCAGAACCTCCCAAGAGACCCAGTACTTC
NA | TRBJ2-7 | TRBV7-9 | NA | CASSPMALSYEQYF | TGTGCCAGCAGCCCCATGGCATTGTCCTACGAGCAGTACTTC
NA | TRBJ1-4 | TRBV5-1 | NA | CASSAGLPNEKLFF | TGCGCCAGCAGCGCAGGGTTACCTAATGAAAAACTGTTTTTT
NA | TRBJ1-2 | TRBV27 | TRBD1 | CASSPSSGTAYGYTF | TGTGCCAGCAGTCCCTCCTCCGGGACAGCTTATGGCTACACCTTC
once | TRBJ2-5 | TRBV5-1 | TRBD2 | CASSSRASAGVRETQYF | TGCGCCAGCAGCTCGCGGGCTTCAGCGGGAGTAAGGGAGACCCAGTACTTC
NA | TRBJ2-5 | TRBV6-2/TRBV6-3 | TRBD2 | CASSSGLAELQETQYF | TGTGCCAGCAGTTCGGGACTAGCGGAGCTCCAAGAGACCCAGTACTTC